Reported below is one TCR beta chain. Its antigen remains unknown. The PCR made use of 60 Vbeta and 13 Jbeta primers. Data came from immunoSEQ multiplex PCR; TCRdb stores just in-frame clones and leaves some out. Among approximately 120,000 clones, 81% were seen once, and the ten largest hold under 2.5%. The data stem from a study of cytomegalovirus exposure and HLA in healthy donors. General study results and limits: Researchers catalogued roughly 150 TCR beta chains as cytomegalovirus-associated. Serostatus for CMV was the only available immune exposure information.

Unrecorded immune exposures were likely, despite nominal health at sampling. Germline CDR1 reads MGHRA; CDR2 reads YSYEKL. This CDR3 region has 17 residues. The V gene end was trimmed by 1 base and the J gene end by 4 bases; junction bases not matched to a gene: 10. This TCR was sampled from a woman between 25 and 40 years old in good health and CMV-seronegative. The sample was PBMCs. The chain couples TRBV4-1 to TRBJ2-3, with TRBD2 identical over 8 bases. The CDR3 DNA sequence: TGCGCCAGCAGCCAAGCACCCAGCGGGAGAGCTGCAGATACGCAGTATTTT. Its protein product is CASSQAPSGRAADTQYF.